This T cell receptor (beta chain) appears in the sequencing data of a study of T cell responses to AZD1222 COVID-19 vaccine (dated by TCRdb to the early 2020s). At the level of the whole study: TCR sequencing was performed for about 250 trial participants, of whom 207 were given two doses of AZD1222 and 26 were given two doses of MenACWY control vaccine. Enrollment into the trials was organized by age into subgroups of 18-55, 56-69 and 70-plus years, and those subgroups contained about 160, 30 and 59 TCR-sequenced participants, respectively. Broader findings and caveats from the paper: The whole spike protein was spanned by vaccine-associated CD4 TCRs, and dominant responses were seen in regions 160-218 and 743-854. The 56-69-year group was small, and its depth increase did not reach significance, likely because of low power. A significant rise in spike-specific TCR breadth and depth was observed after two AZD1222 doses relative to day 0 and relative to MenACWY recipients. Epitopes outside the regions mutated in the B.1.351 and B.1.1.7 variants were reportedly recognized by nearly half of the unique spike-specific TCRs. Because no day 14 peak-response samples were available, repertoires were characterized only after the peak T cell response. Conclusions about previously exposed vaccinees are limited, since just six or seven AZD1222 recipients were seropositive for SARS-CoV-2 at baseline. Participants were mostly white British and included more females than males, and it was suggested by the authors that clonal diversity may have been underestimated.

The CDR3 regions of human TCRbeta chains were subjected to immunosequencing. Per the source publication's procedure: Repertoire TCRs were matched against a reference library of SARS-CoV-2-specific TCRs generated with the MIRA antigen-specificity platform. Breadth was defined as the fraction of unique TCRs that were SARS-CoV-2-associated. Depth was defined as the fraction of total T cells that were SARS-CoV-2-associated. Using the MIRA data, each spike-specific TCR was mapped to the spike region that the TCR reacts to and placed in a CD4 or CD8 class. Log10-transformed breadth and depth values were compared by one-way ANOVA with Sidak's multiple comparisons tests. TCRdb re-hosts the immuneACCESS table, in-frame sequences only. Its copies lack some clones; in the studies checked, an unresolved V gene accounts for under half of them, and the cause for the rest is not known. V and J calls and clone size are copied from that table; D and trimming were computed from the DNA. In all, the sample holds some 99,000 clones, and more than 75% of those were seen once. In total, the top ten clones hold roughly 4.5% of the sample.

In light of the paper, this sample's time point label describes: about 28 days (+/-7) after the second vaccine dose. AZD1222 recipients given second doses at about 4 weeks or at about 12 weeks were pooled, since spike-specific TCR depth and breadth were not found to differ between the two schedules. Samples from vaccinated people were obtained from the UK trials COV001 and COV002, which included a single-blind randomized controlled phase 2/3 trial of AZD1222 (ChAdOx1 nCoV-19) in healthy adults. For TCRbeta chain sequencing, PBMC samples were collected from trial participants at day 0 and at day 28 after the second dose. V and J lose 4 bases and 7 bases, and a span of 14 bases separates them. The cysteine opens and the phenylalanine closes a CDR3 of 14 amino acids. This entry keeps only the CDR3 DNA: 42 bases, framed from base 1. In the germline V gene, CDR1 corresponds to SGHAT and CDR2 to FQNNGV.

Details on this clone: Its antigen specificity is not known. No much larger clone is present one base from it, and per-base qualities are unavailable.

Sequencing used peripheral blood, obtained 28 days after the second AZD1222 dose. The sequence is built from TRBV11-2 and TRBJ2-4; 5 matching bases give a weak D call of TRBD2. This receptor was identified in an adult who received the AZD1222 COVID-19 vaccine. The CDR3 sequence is CASSSDLASNIQYF. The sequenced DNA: TGTGCCAGCAGCTCCGACCTAGCCTCGAACATTCAGTACTTC.